This T cell receptor beta chain originates from a study of blood T cell repertoires in COVID-19. Authors' data handling: Reference gene primer amplification gave nucleated cell count estimates. Generated by immunoSEQ multiplex PCR, the TCRdb table keeps only in-frame clones and is missing some. The V and J calls and clone size are taken from that table; D and trimming were inferred from the DNA. The repertoire holds approximately 200,000 clones, with about 85% as singletons. V was pared by 3 bases and J by 6 bases, with 9 bases between. Germline CDR1 DFQATT, CDR2 SNEGSKA (reference sequence). This CDR3 has 11 residues.

The material sequenced was PBMCs or T cells enriched from blood (not recorded which). This receptor was taken from a man aged 40-50 years who had recovered from COVID-19. The chain links TRBV20-1 to TRBJ2-7; D unclear. Written as DNA, the CDR3 is TGCAGTGCTAGTCAGGCCTTCGAGCAGTACTTC. Translated: CSASQAFEQYF.